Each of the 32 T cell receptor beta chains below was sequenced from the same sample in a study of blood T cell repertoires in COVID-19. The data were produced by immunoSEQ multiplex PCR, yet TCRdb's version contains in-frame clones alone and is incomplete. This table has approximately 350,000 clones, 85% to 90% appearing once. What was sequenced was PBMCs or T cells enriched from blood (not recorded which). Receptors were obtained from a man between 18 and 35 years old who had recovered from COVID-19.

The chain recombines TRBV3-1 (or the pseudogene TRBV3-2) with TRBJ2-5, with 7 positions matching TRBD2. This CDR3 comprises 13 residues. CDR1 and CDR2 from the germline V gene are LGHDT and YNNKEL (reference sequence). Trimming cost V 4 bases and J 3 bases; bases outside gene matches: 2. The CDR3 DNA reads TGTGCCAGCAGCCGGGGGGGAGAAGAGACCCAGTACTTC. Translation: CASSRGGEETQYF.

CDR3 DNA sequence: TGCAGCGTCGCCCTACGGTCCGGGTCCTACGAGCAGTACTTC. Translated, it gives CSVALRSGSYEQYF. V gene TRBV29-1 combines with J gene TRBJ2-7; D gene ambiguous. In germline, CDR1 is SQVTM, CDR2 ANQGSEA. The V and J ends lost 6 bases and 1 base respectively, with 16 bases between them. The CDR3 is 14 amino acids.

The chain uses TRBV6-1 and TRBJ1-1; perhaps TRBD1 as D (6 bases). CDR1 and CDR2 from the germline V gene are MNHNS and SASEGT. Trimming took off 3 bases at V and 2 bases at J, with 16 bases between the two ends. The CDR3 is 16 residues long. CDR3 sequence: CASSDVTLGHNTEAFF. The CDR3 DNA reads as TGTGCCAGCAGTGACGTAACGCTGGGACACAACACTGAAGCTTTCTTT.

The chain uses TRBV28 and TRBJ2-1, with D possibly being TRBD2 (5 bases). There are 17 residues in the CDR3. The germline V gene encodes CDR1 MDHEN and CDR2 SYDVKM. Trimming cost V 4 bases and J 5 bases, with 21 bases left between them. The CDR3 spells CASSSSYQRAINNEQFF. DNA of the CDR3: TGTGCCAGCAGTTCCTCTTACCAGAGGGCCATAAACAATGAGCAGTTCTTC.

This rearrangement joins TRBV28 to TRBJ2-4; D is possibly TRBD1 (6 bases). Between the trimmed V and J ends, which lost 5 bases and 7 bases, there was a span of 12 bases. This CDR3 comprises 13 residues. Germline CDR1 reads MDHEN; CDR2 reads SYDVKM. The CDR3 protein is CASSPGTPNIQYF. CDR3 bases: TGTGCCAGCAGTCCTGGGACACCTAACATTCAGTACTTC.

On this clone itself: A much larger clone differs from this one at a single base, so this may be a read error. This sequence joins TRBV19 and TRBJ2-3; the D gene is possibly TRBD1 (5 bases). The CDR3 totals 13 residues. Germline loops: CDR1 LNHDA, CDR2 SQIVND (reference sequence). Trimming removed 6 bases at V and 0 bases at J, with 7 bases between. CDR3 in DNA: TGTGCCAGTAGCGACAGAAGCACAGATACGCAGTATTTT. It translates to CASSDRSTDTQYF.

As DNA, the CDR3 is TGTGCCAGCGGGGACTTCCTCAATGAGCAGTTCTTC. As protein: CASGDFLNEQFF. This sequence joins TRBV6-5 and TRBJ2-1, with D possibly matching TRBD2 (6 bases). Trimming removed 8 bases from V and 6 bases from J, with 11 bases in between. The germline gives CDR1 MNHEY, CDR2 SVGAGI. CDR3 length: 12 residues.

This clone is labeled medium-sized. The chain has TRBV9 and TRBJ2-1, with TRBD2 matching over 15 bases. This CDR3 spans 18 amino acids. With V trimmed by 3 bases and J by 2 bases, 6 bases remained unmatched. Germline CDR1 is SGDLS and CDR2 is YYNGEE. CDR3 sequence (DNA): TGTGCCAGCAGCGCGGGACTAGCGGGAGGATCAACCTACAATGAGCAGTTCTTC. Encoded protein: CASSAGLAGGSTYNEQFF.

CDR3 nucleotide sequence: TGTGCCAGCAGCCCAGGGGACAGGGTCTATGGCTACACCTTC. This sequence encodes CASSPGDRVYGYTF. The chain has TRBV11-2 and TRBJ1-2, with 9 bases identical to TRBD1. The V and J ends lost 5 bases and 4 bases, in that order; junction bases with no gene match: 5. CDR1 and CDR2 (germline): SGHAT, FQNNGV. The CDR3 contains 14 residues.

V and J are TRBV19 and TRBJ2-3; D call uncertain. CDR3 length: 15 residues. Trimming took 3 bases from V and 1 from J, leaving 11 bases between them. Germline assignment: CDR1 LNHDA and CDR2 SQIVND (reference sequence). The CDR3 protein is CASSMVGGGTDTQYF. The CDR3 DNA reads TGTGCCAGTAGTATGGTAGGCGGAGGCACAGATACGCAGTATTTT.

This CDR3 is CASSLRGTQYF. For the CDR3, the DNA is TGTGCCAGCAGCTTAAGGGGGACCCAGTACTTC. The chain employs TRBV13 and TRBJ2-5; tentatively, D is TRBD1 (5 bases). The V end was cut by 2 bases, the J end by 7 bases, with 5 bases between. The CDR3 loop spans 11 amino acids. Germline CDR1 is PRHDT and CDR2 is FYEKMQ (reference sequence).

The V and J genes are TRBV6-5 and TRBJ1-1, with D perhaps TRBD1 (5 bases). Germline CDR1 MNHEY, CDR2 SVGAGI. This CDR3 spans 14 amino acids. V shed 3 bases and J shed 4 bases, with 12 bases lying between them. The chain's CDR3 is CASSYGGVATEAFF. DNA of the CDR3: TGTGCCAGCAGTTATGGGGGGGTGGCCACTGAAGCTTTCTTT.

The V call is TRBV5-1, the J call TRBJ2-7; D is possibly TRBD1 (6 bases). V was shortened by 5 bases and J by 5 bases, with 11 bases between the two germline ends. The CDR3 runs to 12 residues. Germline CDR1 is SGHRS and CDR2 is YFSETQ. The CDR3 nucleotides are TGCGCCAGCAGACAGGGTTTGGACGAGCAGTACTTC. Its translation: CASRQGLDEQYF.

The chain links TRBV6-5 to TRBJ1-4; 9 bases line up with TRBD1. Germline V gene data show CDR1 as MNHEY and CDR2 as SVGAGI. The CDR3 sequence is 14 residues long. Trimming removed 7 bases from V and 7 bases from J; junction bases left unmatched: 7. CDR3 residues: CASTHRGLGEKLFF. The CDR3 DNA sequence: TGTGCCAGCACCCACAGGGGGCTAGGTGAAAAACTGTTTTTT.

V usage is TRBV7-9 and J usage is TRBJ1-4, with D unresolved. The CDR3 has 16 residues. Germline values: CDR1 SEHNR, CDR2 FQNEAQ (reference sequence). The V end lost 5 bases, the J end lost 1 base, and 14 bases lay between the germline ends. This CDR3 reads CASSPLFRGTNEKLFF. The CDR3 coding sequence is TGTGCCAGCAGCCCTCTCTTCCGAGGAACTAATGAAAAACTGTTTTTT.

This CDR3 reads CASSVGQYSGNTIYF. CDR3 nucleotide sequence: TGTGCCAGCAGCGTCGGACAGTACTCTGGAAACACCATATATTTT. The chain is built from TRBV9 and TRBJ1-3; TRBD1 is a possible D gene (6 bases). CDR3 length: 15 amino acids. Per the germline V gene, CDR1 is SGDLS and CDR2 is YYNGEE. V lost 2 bases to trimming and J lost 0 bases, with 9 bases between them.

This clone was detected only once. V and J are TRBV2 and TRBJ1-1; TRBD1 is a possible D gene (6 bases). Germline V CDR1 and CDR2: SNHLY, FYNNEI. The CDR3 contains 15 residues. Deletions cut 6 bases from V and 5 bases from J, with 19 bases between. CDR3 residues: CASSSQGLEGTEAFF. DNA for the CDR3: TGTGCCAGCAGCTCGCAGGGGCTCGAAGGGACTGAAGCTTTCTTT.

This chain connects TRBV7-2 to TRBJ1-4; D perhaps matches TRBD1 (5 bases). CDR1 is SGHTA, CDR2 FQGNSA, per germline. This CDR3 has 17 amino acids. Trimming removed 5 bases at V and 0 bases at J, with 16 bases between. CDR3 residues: CASSPSGGGATNEKLFF. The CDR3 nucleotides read TGTGCCAGCAGCCCCTCCGGTGGAGGGGCAACTAATGAAAAACTGTTTTTT. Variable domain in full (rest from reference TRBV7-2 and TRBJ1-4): GAGVSQSPSNKVTEKGKDVELRCDPISGHTALYWYRQSLGQGLEFLIYFQGNSAPDKSGLPSDRFSAERTGGSVSTLTIQRTQQEDSAVYLCASSPSGGGATNEKLFFGSGTQLSVL.

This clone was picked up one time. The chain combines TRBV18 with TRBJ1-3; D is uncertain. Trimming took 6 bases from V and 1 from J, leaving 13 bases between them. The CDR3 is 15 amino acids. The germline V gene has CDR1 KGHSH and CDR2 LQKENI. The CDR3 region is CASSPVGGSGNTIYF. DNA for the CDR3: TGTGCCAGCTCCCCCGTGGGAGGGTCTGGAAACACCATATATTTT.

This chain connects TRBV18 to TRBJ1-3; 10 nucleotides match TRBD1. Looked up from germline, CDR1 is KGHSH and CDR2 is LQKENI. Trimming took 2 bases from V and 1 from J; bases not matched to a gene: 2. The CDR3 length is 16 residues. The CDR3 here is CASSPRTGGSGNTIYF. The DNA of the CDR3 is TGTGCCAGCTCACCAAGGACAGGGGGTTCTGGAAACACCATATATTTT.

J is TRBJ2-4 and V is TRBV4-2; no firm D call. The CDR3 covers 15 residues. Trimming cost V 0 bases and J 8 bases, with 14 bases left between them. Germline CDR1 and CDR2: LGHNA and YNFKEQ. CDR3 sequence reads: CASSQEVSEAYIQYF. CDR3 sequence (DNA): TGTGCCAGCAGCCAAGAAGTGAGTGAGGCTTACATTCAGTACTTC.

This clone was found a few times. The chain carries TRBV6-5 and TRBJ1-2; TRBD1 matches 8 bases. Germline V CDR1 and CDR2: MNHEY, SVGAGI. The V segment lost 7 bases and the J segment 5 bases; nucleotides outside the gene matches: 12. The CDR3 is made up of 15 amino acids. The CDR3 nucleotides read TGTGCCAGCACCTTACAGACAGGGGCCCCGTATGGCTACACCTTC. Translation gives CASTLQTGAPYGYTF.

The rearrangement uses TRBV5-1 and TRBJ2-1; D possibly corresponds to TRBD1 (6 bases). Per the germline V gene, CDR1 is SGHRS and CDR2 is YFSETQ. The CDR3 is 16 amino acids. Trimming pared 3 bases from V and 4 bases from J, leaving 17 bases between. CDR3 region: CASSWDTGRRYNEQFF. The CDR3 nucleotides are TGCGCCAGCAGCTGGGACACCGGTCGGAGGTACAATGAGCAGTTCTTC. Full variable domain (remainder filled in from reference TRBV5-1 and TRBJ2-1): KAGVTQTPRYLIKTRGQQVTLSCSPISGHRSVSWYQQTPGQGLQFLFEYFSETQRNKGNFPGRFSGRQFSNSRSEMNVSTLELGDSALYLCASSWDTGRRYNEQFFGPGTRLTVL.

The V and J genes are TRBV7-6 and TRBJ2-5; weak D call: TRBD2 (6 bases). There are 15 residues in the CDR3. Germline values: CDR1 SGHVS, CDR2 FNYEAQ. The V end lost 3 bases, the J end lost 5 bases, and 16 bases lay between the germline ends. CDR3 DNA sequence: TGTGCCAGCAGCTTGGAGACGGGAGCAGGGGAGACCCAGTACTTC. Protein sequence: CASSLETGAGETQYF.

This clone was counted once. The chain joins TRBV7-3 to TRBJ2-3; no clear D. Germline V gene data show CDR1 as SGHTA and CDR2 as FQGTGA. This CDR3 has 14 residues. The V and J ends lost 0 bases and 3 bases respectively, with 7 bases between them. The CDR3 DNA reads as TGTGCCAGCAGCTTAACACAGCTTACAGATACGCAGTATTTT. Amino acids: CASSLTQLTDTQYF.

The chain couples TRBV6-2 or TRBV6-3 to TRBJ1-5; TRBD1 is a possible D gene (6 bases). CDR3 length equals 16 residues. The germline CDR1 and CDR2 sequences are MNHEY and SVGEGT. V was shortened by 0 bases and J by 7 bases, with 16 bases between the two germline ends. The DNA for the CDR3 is TGTGCCAGCAGTTACTCGAGTGGACAGATTTGGCAGCCCCAGCATTTT. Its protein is CASSYSSGQIWQPQHF.

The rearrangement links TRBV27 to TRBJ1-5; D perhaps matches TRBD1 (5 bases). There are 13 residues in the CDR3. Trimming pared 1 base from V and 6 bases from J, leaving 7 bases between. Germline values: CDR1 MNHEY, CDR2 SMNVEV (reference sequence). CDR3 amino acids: CASSLFGAQPQHF. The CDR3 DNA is TGTGCCAGCAGTTTATTTGGGGCTCAGCCCCAGCATTTT.

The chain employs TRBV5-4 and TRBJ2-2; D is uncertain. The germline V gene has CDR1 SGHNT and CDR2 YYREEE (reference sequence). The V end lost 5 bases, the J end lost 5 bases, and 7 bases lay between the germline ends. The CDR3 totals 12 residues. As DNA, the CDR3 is TGTGCCAGCAGGCCCAGTACCGGGGAGCTGTTTTTT. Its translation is CASRPSTGELFF.

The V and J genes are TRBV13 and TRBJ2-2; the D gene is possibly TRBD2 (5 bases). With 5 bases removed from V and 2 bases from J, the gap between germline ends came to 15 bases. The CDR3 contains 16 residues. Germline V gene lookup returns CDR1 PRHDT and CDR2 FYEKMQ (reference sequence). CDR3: CASSPPGLRNTGELFF. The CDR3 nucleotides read TGTGCCAGCAGCCCCCCCGGACTGAGAAACACCGGGGAGCTGTTTTTT. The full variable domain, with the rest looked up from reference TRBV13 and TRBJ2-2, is AAGVIQSPRHLIKEKRETATLKCYPIPRHDTVYWYQQGPGQDPQFLISFYEKMQSDKGSIPDRFSAQQFSDYHSELNMSSLELGDSALYFCASSPPGLRNTGELFFGEGSRLTVL.

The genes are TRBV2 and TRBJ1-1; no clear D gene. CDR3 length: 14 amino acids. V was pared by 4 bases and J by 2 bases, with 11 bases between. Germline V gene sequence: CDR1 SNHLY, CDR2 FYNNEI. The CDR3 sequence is CASSGQAHNTEAFF. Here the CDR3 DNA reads TGTGCCAGCAGTGGGCAGGCCCATAACACTGAAGCTTTCTTT.

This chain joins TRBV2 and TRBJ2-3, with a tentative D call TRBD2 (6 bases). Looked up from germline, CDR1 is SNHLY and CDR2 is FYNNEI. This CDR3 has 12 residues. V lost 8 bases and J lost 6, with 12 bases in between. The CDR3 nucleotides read TGTGCCAGCGTCCGGGAGTCGGATACGCAGTATTTT. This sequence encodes CASVRESDTQYF.

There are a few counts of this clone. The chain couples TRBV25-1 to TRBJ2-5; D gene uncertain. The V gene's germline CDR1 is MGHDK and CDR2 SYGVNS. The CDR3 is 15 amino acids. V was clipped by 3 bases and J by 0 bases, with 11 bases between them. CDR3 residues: CASSDWRLYQETQYF. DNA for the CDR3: TGTGCCAGCAGTGATTGGAGATTGTACCAAGAGACCCAGTACTTC. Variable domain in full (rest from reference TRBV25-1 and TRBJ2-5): EADIYQTPRYLVIGTGKKITLECSQTMGHDKMYWYQQDPGMELHLIHYSYGVNSTEKGDLSSESTVSRIRTEHFPLTLESARPSHTSQYLCASSDWRLYQETQYFGPGTRLLVL.